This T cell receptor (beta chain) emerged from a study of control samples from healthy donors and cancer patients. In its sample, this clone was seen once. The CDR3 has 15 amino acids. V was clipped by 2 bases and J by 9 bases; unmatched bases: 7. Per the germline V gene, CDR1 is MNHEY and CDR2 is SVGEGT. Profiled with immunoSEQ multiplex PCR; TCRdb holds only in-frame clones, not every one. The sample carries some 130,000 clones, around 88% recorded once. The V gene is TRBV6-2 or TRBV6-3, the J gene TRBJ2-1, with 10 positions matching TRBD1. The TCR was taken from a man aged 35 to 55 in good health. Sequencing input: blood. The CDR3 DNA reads TGTGCCAGCAGTTACAAACGACAGGGGGCAACTGAGCAGTTCTTC. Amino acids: CASSYKRQGATEQFF.